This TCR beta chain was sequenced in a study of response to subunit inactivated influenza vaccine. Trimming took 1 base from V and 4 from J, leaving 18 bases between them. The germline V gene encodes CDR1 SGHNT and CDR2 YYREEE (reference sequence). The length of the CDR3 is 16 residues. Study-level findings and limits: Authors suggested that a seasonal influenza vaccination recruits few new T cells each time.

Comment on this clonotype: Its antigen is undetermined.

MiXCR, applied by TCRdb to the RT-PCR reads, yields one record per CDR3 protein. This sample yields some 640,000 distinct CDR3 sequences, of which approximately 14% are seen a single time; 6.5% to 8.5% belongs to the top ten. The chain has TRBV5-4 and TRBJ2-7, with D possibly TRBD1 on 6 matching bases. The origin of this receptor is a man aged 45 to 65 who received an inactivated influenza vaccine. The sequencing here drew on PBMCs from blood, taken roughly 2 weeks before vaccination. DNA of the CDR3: TGTGCCAGCAGCTTGAGGGGACACCTACTTAATTACGAGCAGTACTTC. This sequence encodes CASSLRGHLLNYEQYF.